This T cell receptor (beta chain) was sequenced during a study of spatial heterogeneity in lung cancer. This clonotype is judged medium-sized. The target antigen is unknown. Since it is a stray read in a library aimed at alpha chains, this beta chain has a size that is not meaningful. MiXCR, run by TCRdb on the 5' RACE reads, gives a single entry per CDR3 protein. The data show some 14,000 distinct CDR3 sequences, less than 6.5% seen once. Stated time point: sample taken at primary tumor resection. No cell sorting; template was whole RNA from tumor, lung tissue or PBMC. Points from the study as a whole: Tumoral mutation counts were tracked by counts of expanded intratumoral alpha and beta TCRs. Ubiquitous and regional expanded TCR counts mirrored ubiquitous and regional nonsynonymous mutation counts, respectively. Of tumor T cells, an estimated coverage of about 7.7% was reached for alpha chains and roughly 12% for beta chains.

Germline-derived CDR1 and CDR2 are MNHEY and SVGAGI. With 7 bases clipped from V and 4 bases from J, the junction kept 10 bases outside the gene matches. The CDR3 sequence is 14 residues long. The chain links TRBV6-5 to TRBJ2-7, with 7 bases that match TRBD2. The receptor's source is a female donor with early-stage non-small cell lung cancer. Sample: lung tumor tissue, taken at surgery. The CDR3 region is CASNPVMGGYEQYF. In DNA, the CDR3 is TGTGCCAGCAACCCGGTCATGGGGGGGTACGAGCAGTACTTC.